This T cell receptor (beta chain) was documented in a study of cytomegalovirus exposure and HLA in healthy donors. Study-wide results and limits: Later analysis revealed greater clonal expansion in HLA-associated TCR beta chains than in equally common others. In a later analysis, a genetic analysis reported fewer productive-TCR N-insertions in an Asian-associated ancestry cluster than the cohort average. Researchers left out some V segments, among them TRBV6-2 and TRBV6-3, as indistinguishable. A prior analysis recorded that most TCR beta V segments were productive about 87% or about 30% of the time.

A remark on this clone: Its antigen is as yet unknown.

PCR employed 60 Vbeta and 13 Jbeta primers. Clones were sequenced by immunoSEQ multiplex PCR, and TCRdb holds only the in-frame ones, with some missing. The table records around 120,000 clones, about 73% of them present only once. CDR1 and CDR2 from the germline V gene are LNHDA and SQIVND (reference sequence). The J segment lost 5 bases and the V segment lost 4 bases, leaving 6 bases of the junction unmatched. The CDR3 runs 14 residues. The source material was PBMCs. The clonotype comes from a woman in her thirties or forties in good health and CMV-seronegative. This chain links TRBV19 with TRBJ2-7; 9 bases match TRBD1. In DNA form, the CDR3 reads TGTGCCAGTAGTAAGGGGACAGGGTCTGACGAGCAGTACTTC. Residues: CASSKGTGSDEQYF.